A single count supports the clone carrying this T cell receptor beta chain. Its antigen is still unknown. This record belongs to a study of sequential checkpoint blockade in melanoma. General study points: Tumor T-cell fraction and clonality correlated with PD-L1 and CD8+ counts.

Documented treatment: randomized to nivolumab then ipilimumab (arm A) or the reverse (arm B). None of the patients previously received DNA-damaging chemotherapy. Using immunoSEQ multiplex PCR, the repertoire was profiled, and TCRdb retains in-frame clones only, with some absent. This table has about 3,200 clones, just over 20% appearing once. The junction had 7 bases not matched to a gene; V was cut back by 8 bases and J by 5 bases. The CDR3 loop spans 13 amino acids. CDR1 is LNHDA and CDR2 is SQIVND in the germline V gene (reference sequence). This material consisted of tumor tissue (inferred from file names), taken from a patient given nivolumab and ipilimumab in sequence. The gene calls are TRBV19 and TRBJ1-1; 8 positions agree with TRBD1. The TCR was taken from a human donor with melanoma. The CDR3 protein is CASGKDRETEAFF. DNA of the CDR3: TGTGCCAGTGGAAAGGACAGGGAGACTGAAGCTTTCTTT. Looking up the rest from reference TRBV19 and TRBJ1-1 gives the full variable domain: DGGITQSPKYLFRKEGQNVTLSCEQNLNHDAMYWYRQDPGQGLRLIYYSQIVNDFQKGDIAEGYSVSREKKESFPLTVTSAQKNPTAFYLCASGKDRETEAFFGQGTRLTVV.